This passage covers 32 T cell receptor beta chains from one sample sequenced in a study of T cells in Graves' hyperthyroidism and ophthalmopathy. The source material, RNA transcripts, was used to amplify TCR beta CDR3 regions. HTBI primers were employed in a first-round RT-PCR of the TCR CDR3. TCRdb re-derived calls from the multiplex PCR reads in MiXCR, one entry per CDR3 protein. The sample comprises approximately 530,000 distinct CDR3 sequences, 16% of which are singletons, and under 20% rests with the top ten. The material sequenced was blood. The receptors shown here come from a woman between 18 and 30 years old with Graves' hyperthyroidism.

The J gene is TRBJ1-3, the V gene TRBV6-9; 7 bases agree with TRBD1. Germline V gene sequence: CDR1 MNHGY, CDR2 SVAAGI. CDR3 length: 16 residues. V shed 5 bases, J shed 0 bases, and the junction held 7 bases outside the gene matches. The DNA for the CDR3 is TGTGCCAGCAGTAGACAGGGAATCAACTCTGGAAACACCATATATTTT. Its translation: CASSRQGINSGNTIYF.

The chain combines TRBV19 with TRBJ2-7; 10 bases agree with TRBD2. This CDR3 comprises 17 residues. Germline CDR1 reads LNHDA; CDR2 reads SQIVND (reference sequence). The V gene end was trimmed by 6 bases and the J gene end by 7 bases; junction bases not matched to a gene: 18. CDR3 region: CASSTTSGGAILREQYF. DNA for the CDR3: TGTGCCAGTAGCACCACGAGCGGGGGGGCCATTCTACGGGAGCAGTACTTC.

This clonotype has at least ten counts. The chain carries TRBV5-1 and TRBJ2-2; D is ambiguous. Trimming removed 1 base at V and 6 bases at J, with 10 bases between. CDR1 and CDR2 from the germline V gene are SGHRS and YFSETQ. This CDR3 has 14 amino acids. The CDR3 sequence is CASSLTATAGELFF. CDR3 coding DNA: TGCGCCAGCAGCTTGACAGCAACTGCCGGGGAGCTGTTTTTT.

This clonotype was seen only a few times. The chain employs TRBV7-9 and TRBJ1-4; no clear D gene. CDR1 is SEHNR, CDR2 FQNEAQ, per germline (reference sequence). The CDR3 loop spans 15 amino acids. The ends were cut back, 0 bases at V and 4 bases at J, with 9 bases in the middle. CDR3 nucleotide sequence: TGTGCCAGCAGCTTAGCGGCCGGGAATAATGAAAAACTGTTTTTT. Translation: CASSLAAGNNEKLFF.

This rearrangement joins TRBV18 to TRBJ2-2; D is ambiguous. The CDR3 consists of 13 residues. CDR1 is KGHSH, CDR2 LQKENI, per germline. V was shortened by 5 bases and J by 7 bases, with 11 bases between the two germline ends. The DNA of the CDR3 is TGTGCCAGCTCATCAGAGACGGTCGGGGAGCTGTTTTTT. Translated, it gives CASSSETVGELFF.

In this sample, this clonotype turned up many times. The chain's CDR3 is CASGKEGTSVHEQYF. The CDR3 coding sequence is TGTGCCAGCGGCAAGGAGGGGACTAGCGTCCACGAGCAGTACTTC. This chain uses TRBV7-9 with TRBJ2-7; 10 bases align to TRBD2. The CDR3 is 15 residues long. CDR1 and CDR2 from the germline V gene are SEHNR and FQNEAQ (reference sequence). Germline trimming cut 8 bases from V and 5 bases from J; bases unmatched to any gene: 12.

The chain is built from TRBV7-2 and TRBJ2-5, with 9 bases matching TRBD2. This CDR3 is 16 amino acids long. Germline CDR1 is SGHTA and CDR2 is FQGNSA. The J segment lost 5 bases and the V segment lost 3 bases, leaving 10 bases of the junction unmatched. In DNA, the CDR3 is TGTGCCAGCAGCTTCTATGGGCGGGAGGGCCGTGAGACCCAGTACTTC. This encodes CASSFYGREGRETQYF. Full variable domain (missing parts from reference TRBV7-2 and TRBJ2-5): GAGVSQSPSNKVTEKGKDVELRCDPISGHTALYWYRQSLGQGLEFLIYFQGNSAPDKSGLPSDRFSAERTGGSVSTLTIQRTQQEDSAVYLCASSFYGREGRETQYFGPGTRLLVL.

At least ten counts were recorded for this clonotype. The chain joins TRBV12-3 or TRBV12-4 to TRBJ2-1; D tentatively fits TRBD1 or TRBD2 (7 bases each). This CDR3 region has 15 residues. V was cut by 3 bases and J by 8 bases, with 17 bases left in between. CDR3 sequence reads: CASSLGGGASHEQFF. CDR3 in DNA: TGTGCCAGCAGTTTGGGAGGGGGCGCCAGCCATGAGCAGTTCTTC.

This chain uses TRBV7-9 with TRBJ1-5, with D uncertain. Between the trimmed V and J ends, which lost 3 bases and 2 bases, there was a span of 11 bases. CDR1 SEHNR and CDR2 FQNEAQ come from the germline V gene (reference sequence). CDR3 length: 15 residues. The CDR3 nucleotides are TGTGCCAGCAGCTTCGAAGGAGAGGGCAATCAGCCCCAGCATTTT. Translating gives CASSFEGEGNQPQHF. Looking up the rest from reference TRBV7-9 and TRBJ1-5 gives the full variable domain: DTGVSQNPRHKITKRGQNVTFRCDPISEHNRLYWYRQTLGQGPEFLTYFQNEAQLEKSRLLSDRFSAERPKGSFSTLEIQRTEQGDSAMYLCASSFEGEGNQPQHFGDGTRLSIL.

This clonotype was seen repeatedly, ten times or more. The V gene is TRBV3-1, the J gene TRBJ1-1; D gene uncertain. Looked up from germline, CDR1 is LGHDT and CDR2 is YNNKEL (reference sequence). The length of the CDR3 is 14 residues. V was clipped by 1 base and J by 4 bases, with 10 bases between them. The CDR3 spells CASSQAKGGTEAFF. In nucleotides, the CDR3 is TGTGCCAGCAGCCAAGCCAAGGGAGGCACTGAAGCTTTCTTT.

With regard to this clonotype: The junction shows a germline mismatch at one end, possibly a read error. The chain links TRBV28 to TRBJ2-1; TRBD2 might be the D (5 bases). The CDR3 contains 14 residues. Looked up from germline, CDR1 is MDHEN and CDR2 is SYDVKM. The CDR3 nucleotides are TGTGCCAGTGTACCTAGTGGGAGTTACAGTGAGCAGTTCTTC. Translated, it gives CASVPSGSYSEQFF.

Concerning this clonotype: The junction shows a germline mismatch at one end, possibly a read error. V gene TRBV7-7 combines with J gene TRBJ2-5; D gene uncertain. This CDR3 has 15 amino acids. CDR1 SSHAT and CDR2 FNYEAQ come from the germline V gene (reference sequence). CDR3 sequence: CASSLGNSQRETQYF. CDR3 in DNA: TGTGCTAGCAGCTTAGGGAACTCACAACGAGAGACCCAGTACTTC.

This clonotype has only a few counts. The chain joins TRBV5-1 to TRBJ2-5, with D possibly matching TRBD2 (6 bases). This CDR3 contains 13 residues. Germline V gives CDR1 SGHRS, CDR2 YFSETQ. V lost 2 bases to trimming and J lost 3 bases, with 8 bases between them. CDR3 in DNA: TGCGCCAGCAGCTTCCCTAGCGAAGAGACCCAGTACTTC. Amino acids: CASSFPSEETQYF.

The chain links TRBV6-5 to TRBJ1-5; no firm D call. Trimming removed 4 bases from V and 4 bases from J, with 17 bases in between. Germline V gene data show CDR1 as MNHEY and CDR2 as SVGAGI. The CDR3 loop spans 16 amino acids. The CDR3: CASSSRITLGNQPQHF. For the CDR3, the DNA is TGTGCCAGCAGTTCCAGGATTACCCTAGGGAATCAGCCCCAGCATTTT.

This clonotype came up a few times. A read error may explain this, as a much larger clone is one base away. V is TRBV7-2 and J is TRBJ2-7; 7 nucleotides line up with TRBD2. This CDR3 comprises 15 residues. CDR1 SGHTA and CDR2 FQGNSA come from the germline V gene. Losses at the gene ends were 1 base for V and 4 bases for J; bases not matched to a gene: 7. CDR3 region: CASSLVRAGAYEQYF. CDR3 coding DNA: TGTGCCAGCAGCTTAGTTCGGGCGGGAGCGTACGAGCAGTACTTC.

This clonotype showed up just a few times. The genes are TRBV5-1 and TRBJ2-2, with D hard to call. The CDR3 has 17 residues. The V end lost 4 bases, the J end lost 5 bases, and 21 bases lay between the germline ends. Germline lookup yields CDR1 SGHRS and CDR2 YFSETQ. CDR3 sequence reads: CASSLSPNTAFTGELFF. The CDR3 DNA reads as TGCGCCAGCAGCCTCTCGCCGAATACCGCTTTTACCGGGGAGCTGTTTTTT.

This clonotype showed up many times. This chain joins TRBV12-3 or TRBV12-4 and TRBJ2-7; D perhaps matches TRBD1 (6 bases). The CDR3 length is 14 residues. V shed 5 bases and J shed 4 bases, with 15 bases lying between them. The DNA of the CDR3 is TGTGCCAGCAGTCCACAGGGTAGGGGGTACGAGCAGTACTTC. It is translated as CASSPQGRGYEQYF.

This clonotype appeared a few times. A much larger clone sits a single nucleotide away, making a read error possible. This chain uses TRBV12-3 or TRBV12-4 with TRBJ2-1, with 10 bases fitting TRBD2. The CDR3 runs to 13 residues. The junction had 4 bases not matched to a gene; V was cut back by 6 bases and J by 8 bases. The CDR3 DNA reads TGTGCCAGCAGCTCCGGACTAGCGGATGAGCAGTTCTTC. Translated: CASSSGLADEQFF.

The table lists this clonotype with many counts. The rearrangement joins TRBV7-8 to TRBJ2-7, with D possibly being TRBD2 (6 bases). Between the trimmed V and J ends, which lost 3 bases and 3 bases, there was a span of 18 bases. CDR3 length: 16 residues. Germline CDR1 reads SGHVS; CDR2 reads FQNEAQ. The DNA for the CDR3 is TGTGCCAGCAGCTTGGAGGGGACCTCCGCGGGCTACGAGCAGTACTTC. This codes for CASSLEGTSAGYEQYF.

This clonotype has a handful of counts. J is TRBJ2-7 and V is TRBV6-2 or TRBV6-3; TRBD2 might be the D (6 bases). Trimming stripped 6 bases from V and 3 bases from J, with 18 bases between. Germline CDR1 MNHEY, CDR2 SVGEGT. CDR3 length: 15 residues. The CDR3 nucleotides are TGTGCCAGCAGGGGGGGACCCACGAGGGACTACGAGCAGTACTTC. This codes for CASRGGPTRDYEQYF.

This clonotype was counted many times. This chain connects TRBV12-3 or TRBV12-4 to TRBJ2-5; a possible D gene is TRBD2 (6 bases). The CDR3 spans 16 residues. V was cut by 2 bases and J by 2 bases, with 15 bases left in between. This CDR3 is CASSLRIAETQETQYF. The DNA for the CDR3 is TGTGCCAGCAGTTTAAGGATAGCGGAAACACAAGAGACCCAGTACTTC.

This clonotype was seen more than once but under ten times. The V and J genes are TRBV10-1 and TRBJ2-3, with D unclear. The V and J ends lost 3 bases and 1 base respectively, with 5 bases between them. The CDR3 length is 13 residues. Germline CDR1 WNHNN, CDR2 SYGVQD (reference sequence). In nucleotides, the CDR3 is TGCGCCAGCAGTGACCCGGGCACAGATACGCAGTATTTT. This encodes CASSDPGTDTQYF.

This clonotype occurred a few times. The chain is built from TRBV4-1 and TRBJ2-6, with 15 bases matching TRBD2. J gave up 0 bases and V 0 bases, and 0 bases lay outside the gene matches. This CDR3 has 19 amino acids. Germline V CDR1 and CDR2: MGHRA, YSYEKL. The chain's CDR3 is CASSQEGLAGGSGANVLTF. CDR3 sequence (DNA): TGCGCCAGCAGCCAAGAGGGACTAGCGGGAGGCTCTGGGGCCAACGTCCTGACTTTC.

This clonotype was detected many times. This chain links TRBV12-3 or TRBV12-4 with TRBJ1-5, with D tentatively TRBD1 (6 bases). This CDR3 spans 14 amino acids. V lost 7 bases and J 5 bases, leaving 15 bases between the germline ends. DNA of the CDR3: TGTGCCAGCACCTTGACAGGACTCGATCAGCCCCAGCATTTT. Its protein product is CASTLTGLDQPQHF.

For the CDR3, the DNA is TGTGCCAGCAGTTTAGGACTGAGCGGGCAGTACTTC. This translates into CASSLGLSGQYF. The chain combines TRBV12-3 or TRBV12-4 with TRBJ2-7; D perhaps matches TRBD2 (5 bases). This CDR3 has 12 residues. V was trimmed by 1 base and J by 9 bases, leaving 10 bases between them.

This chain uses TRBV5-6 with TRBJ2-7; perhaps TRBD1 as D (6 bases). CDR1 and CDR2 (germline): SGHDT, YYEEEE. This CDR3 contains 14 residues. Deletions cut 3 bases from V and 4 bases from J, with 14 bases between. CDR3 nucleotide sequence: TGTGCCAGCAGCTGGACCACAGGGTTTTACGAGCAGTACTTC. Its protein product is CASSWTTGFYEQYF. The variable domain in full, completed from reference TRBV5-6 and TRBJ2-7, reads DAGVTQSPTHLIKTRGQQVTLRCSPKSGHDTVSWYQQALGQGPQFIFQYYEEEERQRGNFPDRFSGHQFPNYSSELNVNALLLGDSALYLCASSWTTGFYEQYFGPGTRLTVT.

This clonotype has ten or more counts. J is TRBJ2-7 and V is TRBV7-9; D gene uncertain. Trimming took off 4 bases at V and 5 bases at J, with 18 bases between the two ends. This CDR3 spans 15 amino acids. Germline CDR1 SEHNR, CDR2 FQNEAQ (reference sequence). Here the CDR3 DNA reads TGTGCCAGCAGCTCCGGGTCGCAAATTTCGGACGAGCAGTACTTC. It translates to CASSSGSQISDEQYF.

The sample holds many counts of this clonotype. At one boundary the junction diverges from the germline segment, which might be a read error. The chain links TRBV12-3 or TRBV12-4 to TRBJ2-7; TRBD1 matches at 7 bases. The CDR3 has 14 amino acids. The CDR3 nucleotides are TGCGCCAGCAGCTTGTCAGGGGGCTCCTACGAGCAGTACTTC. Its translation: CASSLSGGSYEQYF.

This clonotype was counted at least ten times. V gene TRBV11-3 combines with J gene TRBJ1-3; unclear D gene. CDR3 size: 13 residues. Germline-derived CDR1 and CDR2 are SGHNT and YENEEA. Trimming pared 8 bases from V and 0 bases from J, leaving 8 bases between. As DNA, the CDR3 is TGTGCCAGCCGCGAGGACTCTGGAAACACCATATATTTT. Its protein product is CASREDSGNTIYF.

This clonotype appeared once. V gene TRBV29-1 combines with J gene TRBJ1-1; D is uncertain. Germline values: CDR1 SQVTM, CDR2 ANQGSEA. CDR3 size: 12 residues. V lost 3 bases and J lost 4, with 9 bases in between. The CDR3 coding sequence is TGCAGCGTTGATGGAATCGGCACTGAAGCTTTCTTT. This gives the protein CSVDGIGTEAFF.

In its sample, this clonotype was seen many times. The chain employs TRBV5-1 and TRBJ1-2; D gene uncertain. The V end was cut by 0 bases, the J end by 8 bases, with 8 bases between. The CDR3 is made up of 12 amino acids. Germline-derived CDR1 and CDR2 are SGHRS and YFSETQ. CDR3 nucleotide sequence: TGCGCCAGCAGCTTGGAGCGGGAAGGCTACACCTTC. Translation gives CASSLEREGYTF.

This clonotype was counted at least ten times. The chain employs TRBV29-1 and TRBJ1-1, with D perhaps matching TRBD1 (6 bases). Trimming left V 7 bases short and J 2 bases short, with 17 bases between. The germline V gene has CDR1 SQVTM and CDR2 ANQGSEA. The CDR3 length is 14 residues. In DNA form, the CDR3 reads TGCAGCGCCAACCCCAGGGGTAGAAACACTGAAGCTTTCTTT. Translating gives CSANPRGRNTEAFF.